This passage covers 28 T cell receptor beta chains from one sample sequenced in a study of cytomegalovirus exposure and HLA in healthy donors (dated by TCRdb to 2015 to 2018). Libraries came from the immunoSEQ multiplex PCR assay. What TCRdb holds here is the immuneACCESS table cut down to in-frame rearrangements. Part of the clones is not present; checked against another copy, under half of the missing clones reflect an unresolved V gene, and the others are unexplained. The sample records 250,000 to 350,000 clones, approximately 88% of which are singletons. The ten largest clones capture approximately 0.9% of the sample. The specimen was PBMCs. The receptors derive from a man younger than 45 in good health and CMV-seronegative.

V gene TRBV5-1 combines with J gene TRBJ2-1; 9 nucleotides match TRBD2. CDR3 length equals 17 residues. The germline gives CDR1 SGHRS, CDR2 YFSETQ. With 3 bases clipped from V and 6 bases from J, the junction kept 13 bases outside the gene matches. The CDR3 is CASSSGLALLGANEQFF. Written as DNA, the CDR3 is TGCGCCAGCAGCTCGGGACTAGCCTTACTCGGGGCCAATGAGCAGTTCTTC.

The rearrangement joins TRBV27 to TRBJ2-7, with a tentative D call TRBD1 (6 bases). This CDR3 spans 15 amino acids. V was trimmed by 7 bases and J by 1 base, leaving 17 bases between them. Germline values: CDR1 MNHEY, CDR2 SMNVEV (reference sequence). The CDR3 bases are TGTGCCAGCATCCCACATTTCGGACAGTCCTACGAGCAGTACTTC. Protein: CASIPHFGQSYEQYF.

This clone was recorded only once. This chain uses TRBV6-1 with TRBJ2-3; 9 bases agree with TRBD2. In germline, CDR1 is MNHNS, CDR2 SASEGT. The CDR3 length is 18 residues. V lost 2 bases to trimming and J lost 3 bases; unmatched junction nucleotides: 12. DNA for the CDR3: TGTGCCAGCAGTGAATTGATTGGGACTAGCTCTGGGACAGATACGCAGTATTTT. It yields the protein CASSELIGTSSGTDTQYF.

This sequence joins TRBV5-1 and TRBJ2-1; 7 positions match TRBD2. V trimming: 2 bases; J trimming: 7 bases; junction bases outside the gene matches: 9. Germline V gives CDR1 SGHRS, CDR2 YFSETQ. The CDR3 extends over 15 amino acids. This chain's CDR3 is CASSFWRGTGNEQFF. The CDR3 DNA is TGCGCCAGCAGCTTTTGGCGGGGGACGGGGAATGAGCAGTTCTTC.

The V call is TRBV27, the J call TRBJ2-6; 8 nucleotides align to TRBD1. The CDR3 is 17 residues long. V lost 6 bases, J lost 0 bases, and 7 bases stayed unmatched. Germline V gene sequence: CDR1 MNHEY, CDR2 SMNVEV (reference sequence). CDR3 residues: CASSPQGGISGANVLTF. DNA of the CDR3: TGTGCCAGCAGCCCACAGGGGGGCATCTCTGGGGCCAACGTCCTGACTTTC. The variable domain in full, completed from reference TRBV27 and TRBJ2-6, reads EAQVTQNPRYLITVTGKKLTVTCSQNMNHEYMSWYRQDPGLGLRQIYYSMNVEVTDKGDVPEGYKVSRKEKRNFPLILESPSPNQTSLYFCASSPQGGISGANVLTFGAGSRLTVL.

The chain is built from TRBV6-1 and TRBJ1-1; tentatively, D is TRBD1 (5 bases). The CDR3 has 14 residues. Germline lookup yields CDR1 MNHNS and CDR2 SASEGT. V was clipped by 4 bases and J by 4 bases, with 13 bases between them. CDR3 loop: CASSGGGRGTEAFF. As DNA, the CDR3 is TGTGCCAGCAGTGGGGGGGGGAGGGGCACTGAAGCTTTCTTT.

The chain links TRBV19 to TRBJ1-5, with TRBD1 matching 7 bases. The CDR3 runs 16 residues. V gave up 7 bases and J gave up 3 bases; unmatched junction bases: 12. Germline CDR1 is LNHDA and CDR2 is SQIVND (reference sequence). The DNA for the CDR3 is TGTGCCAGTACTCACCCTGGGACAGCCCTCAATCAGCCCCAGCATTTT. The encoded protein is CASTHPGTALNQPQHF.

The rearrangement uses TRBV5-5 and TRBJ1-1; D call uncertain. CDR3 size: 13 residues. Trimming removed 4 bases at V and 6 bases at J, with 13 bases between. The germline V gene encodes CDR1 SGHKS and CDR2 YYEKEE (reference sequence). CDR3 sequence reads: CASSRRPEAEAFF. In nucleotides, the CDR3 is TGTGCCAGCAGCCGTAGGCCAGAGGCTGAAGCTTTCTTT.

This chain joins TRBV18 and TRBJ2-7; 8 nucleotides line up with TRBD1. With 3 bases clipped from V and 7 bases from J, the junction kept 8 bases outside the gene matches. This CDR3 contains 14 residues. CDR1 and CDR2 from the germline V gene are KGHSH and LQKENI. CDR3 region: CASSPDRELQEQYF. CDR3 coding DNA: TGTGCCAGCTCACCGGACAGGGAATTGCAAGAGCAGTACTTC.

The rearrangement joins TRBV4-3 to TRBJ1-1; TRBD1 agrees at 8 bases. V was clipped by 4 bases and J by 2 bases; unmatched bases: 3. Looked up from germline, CDR1 is LGHNA and CDR2 is YSLEER. The CDR3 sequence is 14 residues long. CDR3 residues: CASSLGQGNTEAFF. The CDR3 coding sequence is TGCGCCAGCAGCCTCGGACAGGGAAACACTGAAGCTTTCTTT.

The chain has TRBV6-5 and TRBJ2-1; no firm D call. Germline values: CDR1 MNHEY, CDR2 SVGAGI. Trimming took off 8 bases at V and 0 bases at J, with 14 bases between the two ends. The CDR3 is 15 amino acids. This chain's CDR3 is CASQVTYSSYNEQFF. The DNA for the CDR3 is TGTGCCAGCCAAGTGACTTATAGCTCCTACAATGAGCAGTTCTTC.

CDR3 protein: CATSRGRTGRGQETQYF. CDR3 nucleotides: TGTGCCACCAGCAGGGGGAGGACAGGGAGGGGTCAAGAGACCCAGTACTTC. This chain connects TRBV15 to TRBJ2-5, with D possibly being TRBD1 (8 bases). The V gene lost 3 bases and the J gene lost 2 bases, with 19 bases spanning the gap. Germline CDR1 and CDR2: LNHNV and YYDKDF (reference sequence). The CDR3 spans 17 residues.

The chain couples TRBV4-3 to TRBJ2-2; D is perhaps TRBD1 (6 bases). The CDR3 consists of 16 residues. Germline values: CDR1 LGHNA, CDR2 YSLEER. Trimming stripped 3 bases from V and 2 bases from J, with 13 bases between. The CDR3 DNA sequence: TGCGCCAGCAGCCAGTCACCGGGACAAAACACCGGGGAGCTGTTTTTT. Translation gives CASSQSPGQNTGELFF.

The chain uses TRBV14 and TRBJ1-1; TRBD1 aligns across 7 bases. The V and J ends lost 4 bases and 8 bases, in that order; junction bases with no gene match: 7. Germline CDR1 reads SGHDN; CDR2 reads FVKESK. There are 13 residues in the CDR3. For the CDR3, the DNA is TGTGCCAGCAGCCCCTACACAGGGGCCGAAGCTTTCTTT. Translated: CASSPYTGAEAFF.

V and J are TRBV19 and TRBJ2-7, with D unclear. The V end lost 2 bases, the J end lost 3 bases, and 8 bases lay between the germline ends. CDR1 is LNHDA, CDR2 SQIVND, per germline (reference sequence). This CDR3 has 13 residues. The CDR3 nucleotides read TGTGCCAGTAGTATAACTATCGGCTACGAGCAGTACTTC. Protein sequence: CASSITIGYEQYF.

The genes are TRBV7-2 and TRBJ2-2; maybe TRBD2 (5 bases). The length of the CDR3 is 15 residues. The V gene's germline CDR1 is SGHTA and CDR2 FQGNSA. V lost 1 base to trimming and J lost 7 bases, with 13 bases between them. The CDR3 nucleotides read TGTGCCAGCAGCTTAGGCGGGTGGTATAGCGGGGAGCTGTTTTTT. The encoded protein is CASSLGGWYSGELFF. The complete variable domain, with remaining parts taken from reference TRBV7-2 and TRBJ2-2, reads GAGVSQSPSNKVTEKGKDVELRCDPISGHTALYWYRQSLGQGLEFLIYFQGNSAPDKSGLPSDRFSAERTGGSVSTLTIQRTQQEDSAVYLCASSLGGWYSGELFFGEGSRLTVL.

The chain combines TRBV29-1 with TRBJ2-7; TRBD2 aligns across 7 bases. The CDR3 sequence is 15 residues long. The germline CDR1 and CDR2 sequences are SQVTM and ANQGSEA. J gave up 5 bases and V 0 bases, and 10 bases lay outside the gene matches. CDR3 sequence: CSVEDRVGGRDEQYF. The CDR3 DNA sequence: TGCAGCGTTGAAGATCGAGTGGGGGGGAGGGACGAGCAGTACTTC.

The chain couples TRBV11-2 to TRBJ2-3, with TRBD1 matching over 7 bases. CDR3 length: 14 residues. The germline V gene has CDR1 SGHAT and CDR2 FQNNGV. V was pared by 5 bases and J by 6 bases, with 8 bases of the junction left unmatched. The CDR3 sequence: CASSTTTGFDTQYF. The CDR3 nucleotides are TGTGCCAGCAGCACCACGACAGGGTTTGATACGCAGTATTTT.

This chain joins TRBV19 and TRBJ2-3, with unresolved D. Germline CDR1 reads LNHDA; CDR2 reads SQIVND (reference sequence). The length of the CDR3 is 11 residues. The germline V and J ends were trimmed by 8 bases and 6 bases, with 9 bases remaining between them. This chain's CDR3 is CASGTRDTQYF. The CDR3 DNA is TGTGCCAGTGGAACGAGGGATACGCAGTATTTT.

The rearrangement links TRBV5-1 to TRBJ2-3; 8 positions agree with TRBD1. The germline gives CDR1 SGHRS, CDR2 YFSETQ. After removal of 4 bases from V and 5 bases from J, the junction contained 12 bases not matched to a gene. CDR3 length: 16 amino acids. The CDR3 loop reads CASSPGGRGQGDTQYF. The CDR3 DNA reads TGCGCCAGCAGCCCCGGGGGCAGGGGGCAGGGAGATACGCAGTATTTT.

J is TRBJ2-3 and V is TRBV4-3; possibly TRBD1 for D (5 bases). Trimming pared 1 base from V and 2 bases from J, leaving 16 bases between. The CDR3 runs 17 residues. Per the germline V gene, CDR1 is LGHNA and CDR2 is YSLEER. This chain's CDR3 is CASSQGTTAYITDTQYF. Here the CDR3 DNA reads TGCGCCAGCAGCCAAGGGACGACAGCTTACATCACAGATACGCAGTATTTT.

The gene calls are TRBV2 and TRBJ1-2; 10 bases are shared with TRBD1. The germline V gene has CDR1 SNHLY and CDR2 FYNNEI. The CDR3 sequence is 16 residues long. V was pared by 1 base and J by 2 bases, with 4 bases of the junction left unmatched. DNA of the CDR3: TGTGCCAGCAGTGAAGGGGGACAGGGGAAGAACTATGGCTACACCTTC. Translation gives CASSEGGQGKNYGYTF. The whole variable domain, filled in from reference TRBV2 and TRBJ1-2, reads EPEVTQTPSHQVTQMGQEVILRCVPISNHLYFYWYRQILGQKVEFLVSFYNNEISEKSEIFDDQFSVERPDGSNFTLKIRSTKLEDSAMYFCASSEGGQGKNYGYTFGSGTRLTVV.

CDR3 sequence reads: CASSPLTGGWYWSTDTQYF. The CDR3 DNA follows: TGTGCCAGCTCACCACTGACAGGGGGCTGGTATTGGAGCACAGATACGCAGTATTTT. The gene calls are TRBV18 and TRBJ2-3; 10 positions match TRBD1. This CDR3 region has 19 residues. Germline assignment: CDR1 KGHSH and CDR2 LQKENI. The trim removed 1 base at V and 0 bases at J, leaving 10 bases unmatched.

The rearrangement uses TRBV4-2 and TRBJ1-5, with 10 positions matching TRBD1. Trimming removed 3 bases from V and 9 bases from J; junction bases left unmatched: 11. Germline V lookup: CDR1 LGHNA, CDR2 YNFKEQ. This CDR3 region has 16 residues. CDR3 region: CASSQTPGQGTWPQHF. The CDR3 nucleotides are TGTGCCAGCAGCCAGACTCCGGGACAGGGGACTTGGCCCCAGCATTTT.

The chain joins TRBV6-6 to TRBJ2-5, with D possibly being TRBD1 (6 bases). The germline V gene encodes CDR1 MNHNY and CDR2 SVGAGI (reference sequence). The V and J ends lost 4 bases and 3 bases respectively, with 15 bases between them. CDR3 size: 15 residues. CDR3 coding DNA: TGTGCCAGCAGTTCCAAACAGGGTTGGAAAGAGACCCAGTACTTC. Encoded protein: CASSSKQGWKETQYF.

This chain connects TRBV12-2 to TRBJ1-1. TRBV12-2 is a recognized pseudogene. The CDR3 is 17 residues long. The CDR3 protein is CASRLCRTGDVGLEAFF. The CDR3 nucleotides read TGTGCAAGTCGCTTATGCCGGACGGGAGATGTTGGACTTGAAGCTTTCTTT.

The CDR3 DNA follows: TGCGCCAGCAGCTTGGCATCTTCCGGGGTAAGCGGTGAGACCCAGTACTTC. Amino acids: CASSLASSGVSGETQYF. The V and J genes are TRBV5-1 and TRBJ2-5; perhaps TRBD2 as D (5 bases). The CDR3 has 17 residues. Germline V gene sequence: CDR1 SGHRS, CDR2 YFSETQ. Trimming shortened V by 0 bases and J by 5 bases, and 20 bases separated the two germline ends.

The J gene is TRBJ2-2, the V gene TRBV7-9; TRBD2 might be the D (5 bases). V was trimmed by 2 bases and J by 6 bases, leaving 10 bases between them. The CDR3 covers 14 residues. Germline values: CDR1 SEHNR, CDR2 FQNEAQ (reference sequence). CDR3 protein: CASSLSGDAGELFF. As DNA, the CDR3 is TGTGCCAGCAGCTTATCCGGGGATGCCGGGGAGCTGTTTTTT.